Each of the 8 T cell receptor beta chains below was sequenced from the same sample in a study of OX40 agonist ivuxolimab in advanced cancers. Sequencing was performed with immunoSEQ multiplex PCR; in TCRdb, only in-frame clones are kept and a portion is missing. The table lists tens of thousands of clones, approximately 91% of them singletons, with around 11% in the top ten. The material was CD4+ or CD8+ T cells sorted from blood, obtained in a trial of the OX40 agonist ivuxolimab. The origin of the receptors is an adult with an advanced solid tumor such as melanoma, head and neck, liver or kidney cancer.

This clone is medium-sized. This sequence joins TRBV7-6 and TRBJ2-3; tentative D call: TRBD1 (5 bases). Trimming took 1 base from V and 0 from J, leaving 11 bases between them. Germline lookup yields CDR1 SGHVS and CDR2 FNYEAQ. There are 16 residues in the CDR3. CDR3 nucleotides: TGTGCCAGCAGCTTAGTGACAGATTATAGCACAGATACGCAGTATTTT. Its translation is CASSLVTDYSTDTQYF.

The chain employs TRBV5-6 and TRBJ1-6; tentative D call: TRBD1 (5 bases). V lost 2 bases to trimming and J lost 10 bases, with 16 bases between them. The germline gives CDR1 SGHDT, CDR2 YYEEEE. The CDR3 has 15 amino acids. CDR3 loop: CASSFTTGQGSPLHF. CDR3 DNA: TGTGCCAGCAGCTTCACGACCGGGCAGGGCTCACCCCTCCACTTT.

This chain joins TRBV4-3 and TRBJ2-7, with D possibly being TRBD2 (6 bases). Trimming removed 2 bases from V and 6 bases from J, with 8 bases in between. The CDR3 runs 12 residues. Looked up from germline, CDR1 is LGHNA and CDR2 is YSLEER. The CDR3 spells CASSQTGGEQYF. The CDR3 DNA is TGCGCCAGCAGCCAAACCGGGGGCGAGCAGTACTTC.

This chain links TRBV6-1 with TRBJ1-2; D call uncertain. Per germline, CDR1 MNHNS and CDR2 SASEGT. The CDR3 totals 15 residues. V was trimmed by 3 bases and J by 0 bases, leaving 11 bases between them. CDR3 protein: CASSDSQATNYGYTF. The CDR3 DNA follows: TGTGCCAGCAGTGATTCTCAGGCCACTAACTATGGCTACACCTTC.

The chain carries TRBV23-1 and TRBJ2-2; D gene unclear. TRBV23-1 is an open reading frame, and its role is uncertain. With 10 bases removed from V and 5 bases from J, the gap between germline ends came to 14 bases. This CDR3 has 13 amino acids. This CDR3 is CAISVKDTGELFF. DNA for the CDR3: TGCGCCATCTCGGTGAAGGATACCGGGGAGCTGTTTTTT.

V gene TRBV9 combines with J gene TRBJ2-1; D is ambiguous. The CDR3 consists of 16 residues. Between the trimmed V and J ends, which lost 3 bases and 9 bases, there was a span of 22 bases. Germline CDR1 is SGDLS and CDR2 is YYNGEE. As DNA, the CDR3 is TGTGCCAGCAGCGCAGAGACCGGGCCCCAAGCCGTTGAGCAGTTCTTC. Residues: CASSAETGPQAVEQFF.

The rearrangement uses TRBV28 and TRBJ2-6; tentatively, D is TRBD2 (5 bases). This CDR3 is built from 17 residues. Trimming took off 4 bases at V and 2 bases at J, with 15 bases between the two ends. Looked up from germline, CDR1 is MDHEN and CDR2 is SYDVKM. The CDR3 loop is CASSSPPSWAGANVLTF. The CDR3 coding sequence is TGTGCCAGCAGTTCCCCCCCTAGCTGGGCTGGGGCCAACGTCCTGACTTTC.

The V and J genes are TRBV5-8 and TRBJ1-2; maybe TRBD1 (5 bases). Germline V gene lookup returns CDR1 SGHTS and CDR2 YDEGEE. The CDR3 runs 14 residues. Trimming pared 2 bases from V and 4 bases from J, leaving 12 bases between. The CDR3 loop is CASSFGAGVYGYTF. CDR3 coding DNA: TGTGCCAGCAGCTTCGGGGCAGGAGTCTATGGCTACACCTTC.